This T cell receptor beta chain was identified in a study of T-cell reconstitution after alpha-beta-depleted transplantation in children. Unique molecular identifiers tagged the TCRbeta library. TCRdb redid the calling of the PCR reads with MiXCR, one entry per CDR3 protein. This sample has about 610,000 distinct CDR3 sequences, with 8% to 11% found just once. CDR3 length: 17 amino acids. V shed 2 bases and J 1 base; nucleotides not matched to a gene: 8. Germline assignment: CDR1 DFQATT and CDR2 SNEGSKA (reference sequence). This sequence was found in a human donor who donated a stem cell graft to a child with acute myeloid leukemia. The sequenced sample was PBMCs from the stem cell graft donor, obtained from the stem cell graft. V is TRBV20-1 and J is TRBJ2-7; 13 bases align to TRBD2. In DNA form, the CDR3 reads TGCAGTGCTAGACCCCCAGGGACTAGCGGGGCATCCTACGAGCAGTACTTC. Translation gives CSARPPGTSGASYEQYF.